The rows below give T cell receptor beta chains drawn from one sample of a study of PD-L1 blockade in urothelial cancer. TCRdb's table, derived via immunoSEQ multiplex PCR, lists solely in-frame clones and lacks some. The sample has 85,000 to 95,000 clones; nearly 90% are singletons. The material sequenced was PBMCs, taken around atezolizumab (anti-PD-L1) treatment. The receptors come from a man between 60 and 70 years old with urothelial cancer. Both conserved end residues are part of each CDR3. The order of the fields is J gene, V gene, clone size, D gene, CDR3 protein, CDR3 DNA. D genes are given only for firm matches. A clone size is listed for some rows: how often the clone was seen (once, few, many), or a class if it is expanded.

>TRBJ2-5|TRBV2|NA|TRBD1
CASSYDRGVDQYF
TGTGCCAGCAGCTACGACAGGGGAGTAGACCAGTACTTC
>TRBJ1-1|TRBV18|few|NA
CASSPPGRGETEAFF
TGTGCCAGCTCACCACCGGGCCGGGGAGAGACTGAAGCTTTCTTT
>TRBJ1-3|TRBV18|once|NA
CASSPRGQGGSGNTIYF
TGTGCCAGCTCACCACGGGGGCAGGGCGGCTCTGGAAACACCATATATTTT
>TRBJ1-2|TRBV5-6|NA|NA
CASSLEPGESGYTF
TGTGCCAGCAGCTTGGAGCCGGGGGAGAGTGGCTACACCTTC
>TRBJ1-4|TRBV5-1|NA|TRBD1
CASSLARDSLLSTNEKLFF
TGCGCCAGCAGCTTGGCCCGGGACAGCCTATTGTCAACTAATGAAAAACTGTTTTTT
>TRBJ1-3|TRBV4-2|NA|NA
CASSQLTRGSGNTIYF
TGTGCCAGCAGCCAACTAACTCGGGGCTCTGGAAACACCATATATTTT
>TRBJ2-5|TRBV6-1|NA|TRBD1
CASSEGQAGETQYF
TGTGCCAGCAGTGAGGGACAGGCCGGGGAGACCCAGTACTTC
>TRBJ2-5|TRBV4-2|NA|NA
CASSQEDSVGTQYF
TGTGCCAGCAGCCAAGAGGACTCGGTGGGGACCCAGTACTTC
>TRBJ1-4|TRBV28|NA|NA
CASLDTLVSEKLFF
TGTGCCAGCCTGGACACCTTAGTTTCCGAAAAACTGTTTTTT
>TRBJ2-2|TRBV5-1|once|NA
CASSSTLTANTGELFF
TGCGCCAGCAGCTCCACCCTGACAGCGAACACCGGGGAGCTGTTTTTT
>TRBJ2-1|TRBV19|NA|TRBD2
CASSIRTSGRGDEQFF
TGTGCCAGTAGTATAAGGACTAGCGGGAGAGGTGATGAGCAGTTCTTC
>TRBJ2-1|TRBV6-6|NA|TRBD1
CASSGQGAYNEQFF
TGTGCCAGCAGTGGACAGGGGGCCTACAATGAGCAGTTCTTC
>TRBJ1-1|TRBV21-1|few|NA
CADYLRGAHCTEAFF
TGTGCCGACTACCTACGCGGGGCCCACTGCACTGAAGCTTTCTTT
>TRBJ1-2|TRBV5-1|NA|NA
CASSTSRQSYSNYGYTF
TGCGCCAGCAGCACGTCACGACAGAGCTACTCTAACTATGGCTACACCTTC
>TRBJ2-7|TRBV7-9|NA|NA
CASSLGQYGEQYF
TGTGCCAGCAGCTTAGGACAGTATGGGGAGCAGTACTTC
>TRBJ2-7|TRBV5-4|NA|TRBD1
CASSTPRGLEQYF
TGTGCCAGCAGCACCCCCAGGGGGTTAGAGCAGTACTTC
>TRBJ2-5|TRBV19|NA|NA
CASSKTAALQETQYF
TGTGCCAGTAGTAAAACGGCAGCGTTACAAGAGACCCAGTACTTC
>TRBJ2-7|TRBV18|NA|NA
CASSPGLVQGGYEQYF
TGTGCCAGCTCACCAGGGTTGGTGCAGGGTGGGTACGAGCAGTACTTC
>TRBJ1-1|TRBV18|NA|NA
CASSPSTISNTEAFF
TGTGCCAGCTCACCGTCCACTATTTCCAACACTGAAGCTTTCTTT
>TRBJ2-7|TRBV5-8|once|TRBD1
CASSGDRTVVYEQYF
TGTGCCAGCAGCGGGGACAGGACAGTAGTCTACGAGCAGTACTTC
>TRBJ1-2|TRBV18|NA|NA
CASSTTTVNYGYTF
TGTGCCAGCTCTACGACGACAGTTAACTATGGCTACACCTTC
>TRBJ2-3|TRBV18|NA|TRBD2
CASSPQAGATTDTQYF
TGTGCCAGCTCCCCTCAAGCGGGAGCCACCACAGATACGCAGTATTTT
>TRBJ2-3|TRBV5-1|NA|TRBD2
CASSEASGGSTDTQYF
TGCGCCAGCAGCGAGGCTAGCGGGGGGAGCACAGATACGCAGTATTTT
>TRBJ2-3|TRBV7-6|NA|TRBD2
CASSLGTSGGTDTQYF
TGTGCCAGCAGCTTGGGGACTAGCGGGGGGACGGATACGCAGTATTTT
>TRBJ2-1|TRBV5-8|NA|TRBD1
CASSARGQGGNEQFF
TGTGCCAGCAGCGCCAGGGGACAGGGGGGGAATGAGCAGTTCTTC
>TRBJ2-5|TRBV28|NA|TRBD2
CASSSLLGSGRGETQYF
TGTGCCAGCAGCTCCCTTTTAGGCAGCGGGAGGGGGGAGACCCAGTACTTC
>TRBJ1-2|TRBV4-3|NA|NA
CASSEGVDSGYGYTF
TGCGCCAGCAGCGAGGGGGTCGACTCGGGCTATGGCTACACCTTC
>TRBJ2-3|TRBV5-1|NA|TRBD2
CASSLGAGITTDTQYF
TGCGCCAGCAGCTTGGGAGCGGGGATCACCACAGATACGCAGTATTTT
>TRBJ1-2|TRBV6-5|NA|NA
CASSYVAAARYGYTF
TGTGCCAGCAGTTACGTCGCGGCAGCCCGCTATGGCTACACCTTC
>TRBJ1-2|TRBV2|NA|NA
CASSRTHRDLYGYTF
TGTGCCAGCAGCAGAACGCACAGAGATCTATACGGCTACACCTTC
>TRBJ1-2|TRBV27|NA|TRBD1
CASSAQGARGGYTF
TGTGCCAGCAGTGCACAGGGGGCGAGAGGGGGCTACACCTTC
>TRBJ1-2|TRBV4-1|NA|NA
CASSQEGAHQGYGYTF
TGCGCCAGCAGCCAAGAAGGAGCCCATCAGGGCTATGGCTACACCTTC
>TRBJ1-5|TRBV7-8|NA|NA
CASSLGVEQPQHF
TGTGCCAGCAGCTTAGGAGTGGAGCAGCCCCAGCATTTT
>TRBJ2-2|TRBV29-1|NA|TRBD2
CSVDSQTSGATGELFF
TGCAGCGTTGACTCTCAGACTAGCGGAGCCACCGGGGAGCTGTTTTTT
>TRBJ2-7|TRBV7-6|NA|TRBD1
CASSLDDRGREQYF
TGTGCCAGCAGCTTAGACGACAGGGGACGCGAGCAGTACTTC
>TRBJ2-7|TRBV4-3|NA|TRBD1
CASSQETGGSYEQYF
TGCGCCAGCAGCCAAGAGACAGGGGGATCCTACGAGCAGTACTTC
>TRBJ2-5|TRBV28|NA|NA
CASTEGETQYF
TGTGCCAGCACGGAGGGGGAGACCCAGTACTTC
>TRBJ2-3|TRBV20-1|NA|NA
CSARDPPTQYF
TGCAGTGCTAGAGATCCCCCAACGCAGTATTTT
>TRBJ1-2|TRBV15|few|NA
CATSRGNYGYTF
TGTGCCACCAGTCGCGGAAACTATGGCTACACCTTC
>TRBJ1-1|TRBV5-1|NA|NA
CASSLFGENTEAFF
TGCGCCAGCAGCTTGTTCGGGGAGAACACTGAAGCTTTCTTT